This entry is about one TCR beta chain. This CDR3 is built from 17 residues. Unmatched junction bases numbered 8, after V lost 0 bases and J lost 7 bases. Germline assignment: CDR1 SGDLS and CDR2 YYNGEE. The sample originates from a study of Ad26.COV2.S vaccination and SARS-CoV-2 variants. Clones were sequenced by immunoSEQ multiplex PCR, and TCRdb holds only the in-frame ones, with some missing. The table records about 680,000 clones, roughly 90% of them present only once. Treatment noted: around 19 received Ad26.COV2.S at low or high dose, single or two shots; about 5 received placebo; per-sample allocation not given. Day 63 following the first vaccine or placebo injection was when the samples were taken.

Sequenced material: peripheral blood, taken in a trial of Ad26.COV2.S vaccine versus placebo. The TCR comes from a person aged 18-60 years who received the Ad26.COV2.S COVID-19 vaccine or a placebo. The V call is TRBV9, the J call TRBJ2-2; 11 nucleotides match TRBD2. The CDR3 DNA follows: TGTGCCAGCAGCGTAGCGGCTAGCGGGGGGAAGGACGGGGAGCTGTTTTTT. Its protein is CASSVAASGGKDGELFF.